What follows describes a single T cell receptor beta chain. The antigen is undetermined. TCRdb keeps only in-frame clones here, not all; method: immunoSEQ multiplex PCR. This table holds about 150,000 clones, 86% found once. Separation from the approximately 720-subject first cohort characterized the approximately 120-subject validation cohort, to which the donors belonged. These data come from a study of cytomegalovirus exposure and HLA in healthy donors. Turning to the study itself: Per a later analysis, the roughly 690 first-cohort and about 120 validation repertoires shared one platform. The study's findings and limits: The dataset shows that most TCR sequences were rare, while some public TCRs occurred in many donors.

The germline CDR1 and CDR2 sequences are SGHTA and FQGNSA. The V end was cut by 3 bases, the J end by 3 bases, with 14 bases between. CDR3 size: 15 residues. The sequencing input was PBMCs. V gene TRBV7-2 combines with J gene TRBJ2-5, with D perhaps matching TRBD1 (6 bases). The clonotype was recovered from a human donor in good health. The CDR3 DNA reads as TGTGCCAGCAGCTTTAGTCGAGGGGGTAAAGAGACCCAGTACTTC. As protein: CASSFSRGGKETQYF.